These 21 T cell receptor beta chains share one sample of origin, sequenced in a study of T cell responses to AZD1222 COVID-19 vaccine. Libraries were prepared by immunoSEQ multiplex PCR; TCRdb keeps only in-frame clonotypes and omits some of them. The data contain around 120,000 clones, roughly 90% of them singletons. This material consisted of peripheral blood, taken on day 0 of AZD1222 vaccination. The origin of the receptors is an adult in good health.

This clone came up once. The CDR3 is CASSQLPPQPQHF. For the CDR3, the DNA is TGCGCCAGCAGCCAACTTCCTCCTCAGCCCCAGCATTTT. This rearrangement joins TRBV4-1 to TRBJ1-5; D is unclear. V dropped 2 bases and J dropped 6 bases, with 8 bases sitting between them. Germline CDR1 is MGHRA and CDR2 is YSYEKL. The CDR3 covers 13 residues.

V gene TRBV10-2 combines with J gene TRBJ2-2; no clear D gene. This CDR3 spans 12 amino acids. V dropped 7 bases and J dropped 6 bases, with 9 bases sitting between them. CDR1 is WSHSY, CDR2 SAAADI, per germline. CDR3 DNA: TGCGCCAGCAATAGGGTGGCCGGGGAGCTGTTTTTT. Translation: CASNRVAGELFF.

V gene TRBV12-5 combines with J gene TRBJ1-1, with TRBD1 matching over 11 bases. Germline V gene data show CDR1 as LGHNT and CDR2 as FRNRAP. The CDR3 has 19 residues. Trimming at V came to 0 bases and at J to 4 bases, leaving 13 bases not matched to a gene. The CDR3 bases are TGTGCTAGTGGTTTGGTCGTGTCCGGGACAGGGGGTTCCTTCACTGAAGCTTTCTTT. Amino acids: CASGLVVSGTGGSFTEAFF. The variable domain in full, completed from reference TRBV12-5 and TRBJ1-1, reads DARVTQTPRHKVTEMGQEVTMRCQPILGHNTVFWYRQTMMQGLELLAYFRNRAPLDDSGMPKDRFSAEMPDATLATLKIQPSEPRDSAVYFCASGLVVSGTGGSFTEAFFGQGTRLTVV.

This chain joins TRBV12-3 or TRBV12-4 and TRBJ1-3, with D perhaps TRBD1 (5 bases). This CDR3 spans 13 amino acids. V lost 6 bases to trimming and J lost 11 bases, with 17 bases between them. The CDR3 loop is CASSPTGFIAIYF. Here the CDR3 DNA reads TGTGCCAGCAGCCCCACAGGATTTATCGCCATATATTTT.

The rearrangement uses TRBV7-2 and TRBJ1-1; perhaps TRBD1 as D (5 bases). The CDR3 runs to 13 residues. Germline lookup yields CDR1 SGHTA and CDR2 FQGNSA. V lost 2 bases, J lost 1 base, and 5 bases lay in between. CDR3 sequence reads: CASSLQGNTEAFF. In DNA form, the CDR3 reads TGTGCCAGCAGCTTACAGGGGAACACTGAAGCTTTCTTT.

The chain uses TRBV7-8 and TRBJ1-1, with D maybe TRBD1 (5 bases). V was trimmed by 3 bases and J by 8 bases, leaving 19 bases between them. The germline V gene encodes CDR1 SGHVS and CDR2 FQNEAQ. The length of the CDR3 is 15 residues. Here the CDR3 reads CASSLVYPGPPEAFF. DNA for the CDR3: TGTGCCAGCAGCTTGGTTTACCCGGGACCCCCCGAAGCTTTCTTT.

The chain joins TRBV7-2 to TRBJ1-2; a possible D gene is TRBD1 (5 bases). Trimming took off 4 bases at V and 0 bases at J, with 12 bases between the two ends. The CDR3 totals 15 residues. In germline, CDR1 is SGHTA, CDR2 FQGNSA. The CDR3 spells CASSSQSTANYGYTF. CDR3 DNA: TGTGCCAGCAGCTCCCAGTCGACAGCTAACTATGGCTACACCTTC.

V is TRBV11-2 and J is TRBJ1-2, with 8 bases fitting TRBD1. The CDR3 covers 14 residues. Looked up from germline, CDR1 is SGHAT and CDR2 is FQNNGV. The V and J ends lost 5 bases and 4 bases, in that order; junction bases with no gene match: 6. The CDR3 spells CASSPGGFGYGYTF. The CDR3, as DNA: TGTGCCAGCAGCCCAGGGGGCTTCGGCTATGGCTACACCTTC.

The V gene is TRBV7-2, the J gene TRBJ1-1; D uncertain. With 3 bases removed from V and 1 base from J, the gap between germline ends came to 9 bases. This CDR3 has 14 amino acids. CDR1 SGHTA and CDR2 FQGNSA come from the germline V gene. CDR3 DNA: TGTGCCAGCAGCTTTGCCTACCGGAACACTGAAGCTTTCTTT. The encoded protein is CASSFAYRNTEAFF.

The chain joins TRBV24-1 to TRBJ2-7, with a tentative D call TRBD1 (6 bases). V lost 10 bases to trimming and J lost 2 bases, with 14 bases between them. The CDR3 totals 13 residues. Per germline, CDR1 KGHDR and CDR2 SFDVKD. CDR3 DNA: TGTGCCACACAGGGTGCCGGCCCCTACGAGCAGTACTTC. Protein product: CATQGAGPYEQYF.

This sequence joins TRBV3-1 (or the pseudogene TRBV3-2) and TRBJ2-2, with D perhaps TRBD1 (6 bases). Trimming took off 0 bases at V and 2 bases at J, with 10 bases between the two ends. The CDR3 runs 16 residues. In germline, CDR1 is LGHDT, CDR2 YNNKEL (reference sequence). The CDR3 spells CASSQDGQLNTGELFF. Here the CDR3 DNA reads TGTGCCAGCAGCCAAGATGGACAGCTAAACACCGGGGAGCTGTTTTTT.

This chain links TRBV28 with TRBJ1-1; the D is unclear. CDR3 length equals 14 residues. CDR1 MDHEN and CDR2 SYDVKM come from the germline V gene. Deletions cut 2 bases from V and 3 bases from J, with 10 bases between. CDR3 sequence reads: CASSLRTEYTEAFF. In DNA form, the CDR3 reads TGTGCCAGCAGTTTAAGAACCGAGTACACTGAAGCTTTCTTT.

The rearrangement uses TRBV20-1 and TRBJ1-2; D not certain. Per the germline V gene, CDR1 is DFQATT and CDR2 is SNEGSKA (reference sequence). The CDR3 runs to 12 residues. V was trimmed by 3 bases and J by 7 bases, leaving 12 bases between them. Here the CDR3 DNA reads TGCAGTGCTAGTGACACCCGCGGTGGCTACACCTTC. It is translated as CSASDTRGGYTF.

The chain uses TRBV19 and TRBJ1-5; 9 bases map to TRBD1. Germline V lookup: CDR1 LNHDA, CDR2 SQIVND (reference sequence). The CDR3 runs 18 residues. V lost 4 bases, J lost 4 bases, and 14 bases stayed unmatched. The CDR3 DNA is TGTGCCAGTAGTAGGGGGTCCGGGACAGGGAAAGAGAATCAGCCCCAGCATTTT. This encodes CASSRGSGTGKENQPQHF.

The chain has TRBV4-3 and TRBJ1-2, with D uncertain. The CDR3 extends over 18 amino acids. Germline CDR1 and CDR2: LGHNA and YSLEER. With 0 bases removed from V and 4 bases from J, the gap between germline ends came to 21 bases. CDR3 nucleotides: TGCGCCAGCAGCCAAGATATAATTCCCGGGTCTAGCCCCTATGGCTACACCTTC. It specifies CASSQDIIPGSSPYGYTF.

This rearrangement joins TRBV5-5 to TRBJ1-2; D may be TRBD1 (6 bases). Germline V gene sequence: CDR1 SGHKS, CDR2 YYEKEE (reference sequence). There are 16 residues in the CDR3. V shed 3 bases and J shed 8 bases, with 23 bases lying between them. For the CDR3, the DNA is TGTGCCAGCAGCTGGGGGAGCACAGGGAAGTTCGACGGCTACACCTTC. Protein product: CASSWGSTGKFDGYTF. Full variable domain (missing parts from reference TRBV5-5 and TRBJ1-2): DAGVTQSPTHLIKTRGQQVTLRCSPISGHKSVSWYQQVLGQGPQFIFQYYEKEERGRGNFPDRFSARQFPNYSSELNVNALLLGDSALYLCASSWGSTGKFDGYTFGSGTRLTVV.

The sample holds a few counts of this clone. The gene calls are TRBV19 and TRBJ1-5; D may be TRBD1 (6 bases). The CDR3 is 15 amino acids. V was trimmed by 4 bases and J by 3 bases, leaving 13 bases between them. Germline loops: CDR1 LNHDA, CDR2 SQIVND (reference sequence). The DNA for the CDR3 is TGTGCCAGTAGTAATTGGGGGCGGCTCAATCAGCCCCAGCATTTT. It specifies CASSNWGRLNQPQHF.

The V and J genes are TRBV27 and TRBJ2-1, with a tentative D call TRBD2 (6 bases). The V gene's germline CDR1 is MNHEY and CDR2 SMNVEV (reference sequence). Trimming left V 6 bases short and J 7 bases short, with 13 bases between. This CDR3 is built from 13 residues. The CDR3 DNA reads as TGTGCCAGCAGGGGACTTGTCCCGAATGAGCAGTTCTTC. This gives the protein CASRGLVPNEQFF.

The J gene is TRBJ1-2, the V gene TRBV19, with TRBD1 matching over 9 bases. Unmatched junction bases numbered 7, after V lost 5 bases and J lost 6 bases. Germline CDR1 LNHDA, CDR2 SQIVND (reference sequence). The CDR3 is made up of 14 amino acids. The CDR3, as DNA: TGTGCCAGTAGTTCGCGACAGGGGGTTCATGGCTACACCTTC. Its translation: CASSSRQGVHGYTF.

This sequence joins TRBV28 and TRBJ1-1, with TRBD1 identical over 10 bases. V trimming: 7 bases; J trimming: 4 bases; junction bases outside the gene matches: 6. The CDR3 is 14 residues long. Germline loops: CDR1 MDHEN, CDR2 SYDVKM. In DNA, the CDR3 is TGTGCCAGCAATATTAGGACAGGGGGCACTGAAGCTTTCTTT. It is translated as CASNIRTGGTEAFF.

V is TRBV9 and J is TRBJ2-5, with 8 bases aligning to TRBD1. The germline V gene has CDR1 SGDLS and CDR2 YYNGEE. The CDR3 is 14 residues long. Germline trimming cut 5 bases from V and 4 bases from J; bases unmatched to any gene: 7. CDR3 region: CASRGQGIGETQYF. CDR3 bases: TGTGCCAGCAGAGGACAGGGAATAGGAGAGACCCAGTACTTC.